This T cell receptor (beta chain) is drawn from a study of T cell responses to AZD1222 COVID-19 vaccine. Germline V lookup: CDR1 SNHLY, CDR2 FYNNEI. The CDR3 runs 14 residues. Trimming cost V 4 bases and J 10 bases; bases outside gene matches: 6. As to this clone: Its antigen is not known.

Some clones are missing from TCRdb's copy, which holds only in-frame ones; the method was immunoSEQ multiplex PCR. The repertoire holds some 100,000 clones, with around 87% as singletons. Study conclusions and caveats: Clonal diversity was possibly underestimated, and the donors were mostly white British, with more females. With dominance at 160-218 and 743-854, vaccine-associated CD4 TCRs spanned spike. There were repertoire samples only from the period after the peak T cell response.

The chain couples TRBV2 to TRBJ1-6; 8 bases match TRBD1. This TCR came from an adult who received the AZD1222 COVID-19 vaccine. The sequencing used peripheral blood, collected 28 days after the second AZD1222 dose. The CDR3 is CASSVKTGESPLHF. DNA for the CDR3: TGTGCCAGCAGTGTTAAGACAGGGGAATCACCCCTCCACTTT.